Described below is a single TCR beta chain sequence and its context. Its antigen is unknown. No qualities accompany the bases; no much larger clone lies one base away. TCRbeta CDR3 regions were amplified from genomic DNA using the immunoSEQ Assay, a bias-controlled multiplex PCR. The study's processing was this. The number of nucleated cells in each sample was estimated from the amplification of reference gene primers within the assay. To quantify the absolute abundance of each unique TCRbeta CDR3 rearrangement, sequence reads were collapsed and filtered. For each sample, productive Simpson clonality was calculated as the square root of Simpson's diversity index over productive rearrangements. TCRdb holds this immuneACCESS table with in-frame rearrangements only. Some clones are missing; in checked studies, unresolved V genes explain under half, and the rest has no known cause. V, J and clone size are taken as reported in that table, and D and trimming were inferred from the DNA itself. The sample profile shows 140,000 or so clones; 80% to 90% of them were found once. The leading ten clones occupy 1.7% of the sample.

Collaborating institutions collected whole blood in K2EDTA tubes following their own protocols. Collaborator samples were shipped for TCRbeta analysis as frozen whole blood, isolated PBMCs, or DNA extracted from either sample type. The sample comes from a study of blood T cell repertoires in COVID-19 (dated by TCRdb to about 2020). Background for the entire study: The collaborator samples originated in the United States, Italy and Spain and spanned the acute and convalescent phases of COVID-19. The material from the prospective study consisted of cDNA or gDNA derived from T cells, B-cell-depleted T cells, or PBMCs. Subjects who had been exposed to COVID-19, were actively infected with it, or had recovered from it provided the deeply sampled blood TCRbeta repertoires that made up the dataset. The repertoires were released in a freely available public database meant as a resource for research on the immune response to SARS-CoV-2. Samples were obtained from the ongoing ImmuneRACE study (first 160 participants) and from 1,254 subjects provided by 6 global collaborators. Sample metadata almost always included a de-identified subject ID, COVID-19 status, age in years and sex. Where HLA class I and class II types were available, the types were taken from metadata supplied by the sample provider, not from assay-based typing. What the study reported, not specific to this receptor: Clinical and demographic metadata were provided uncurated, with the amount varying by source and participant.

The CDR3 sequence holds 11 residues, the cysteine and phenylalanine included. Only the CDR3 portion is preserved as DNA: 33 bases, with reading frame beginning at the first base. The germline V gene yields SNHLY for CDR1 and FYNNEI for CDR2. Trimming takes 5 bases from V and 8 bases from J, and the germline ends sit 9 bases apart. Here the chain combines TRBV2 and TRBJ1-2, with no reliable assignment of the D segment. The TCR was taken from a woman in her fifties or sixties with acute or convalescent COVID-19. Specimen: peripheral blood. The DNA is TGTGCCAGCAGTCTCCTAGTGGGCTACACCTTC. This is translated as CASSLLVGYTF.